This T cell receptor (beta chain) was observed in a study of T cell responses to AZD1222 COVID-19 vaccine (dated by TCRdb to about 2021). With regard to the full study: AZD1222 recipients whose second dose came at about 4 weeks and those whose second dose came at about 12 weeks were combined into one group, since spike-specific TCR depth and breadth did not differ between the two schedules. TCR sequencing was performed for roughly 250 trial participants, of whom about 200 were given two doses of AZD1222 and some 26 were given two doses of MenACWY control vaccine. Trial participants were enrolled by age into subgroups of 18-55, 56-69 and 70-plus years, and roughly 150, 30 and 60 TCR-sequenced participants, respectively, were included in these subgroups. The research as a whole found: Epitopes outside the regions mutated in the B.1.351 and B.1.1.7 variants were reportedly recognized by nearly half of the unique spike-specific TCRs. After two AZD1222 doses, spike-specific TCR breadth and depth were significantly higher than at day 0 and than in MenACWY recipients. Participants were mostly white British and included more females than males, and it was suggested by the authors that clonal diversity may have been underestimated. The 56-69-year group was small, and its depth increase did not reach significance, likely because of low power. Conclusions about previously exposed vaccinees were limited because only six AZD1222 recipients were SARS-CoV-2 seropositive at baseline. CD4 TCRs associated with the vaccine covered the entire spike protein, and the dominant responses were in regions 160-218 and 743-854. Because no samples from the day 14 peak response were available, repertoires could be characterized only after the peak T cell response.

The CDR3 regions of human TCRbeta chains were analyzed by immunosequencing. In the paper's pipeline: Repertoire TCRs were checked for matches against a reference library of SARS-CoV-2-specific TCRs that had been generated using the MIRA antigen-specificity platform. Breadth meant the fraction of unique TCRs that were SARS-CoV-2-associated, whereas depth meant the fraction of total T cells that were SARS-CoV-2-associated. Each spike-specific TCR was assigned to its reactive spike region and to a CD4 or CD8 class using the MIRA data. Log10-transformed breadth and depth values were compared by one-way ANOVA with Sidak's multiple comparisons tests. Imported from immuneACCESS, the table was reduced by TCRdb to in-frame sequences with V and J called. These copies leave out some clones; in studies compared against another copy, an unresolved V gene accounts for under half, and the cause of the remainder is not known. The V and J calls and clone size are taken from that table; D and trimming were inferred from the DNA. Recorded for this sample are 100,000 to 150,000 clones; about nine tenths of them occurred a single time. The top ten clonotypes cover 6.9% of the sample.

The time point label on this specimen signifies: baseline before first vaccination. Vaccinee samples came from UK trials COV001 and COV002, including a single-blind randomized controlled phase 2/3 trial of AZD1222 (ChAdOx1 nCoV-19) in healthy adults. Trial participant PBMC samples were collected at day 0 and day 28 after the second dose for TCRbeta chain sequencing. This clone occurred once. Its antigen target is currently unknown. No quality values exist for individual bases; no much larger clone is one base distant. Material: peripheral blood, obtained on day 0 of AZD1222 vaccination. The clonotype was recovered from an adult in good health.

The CDR3 loop reads CASSSTWADTQYF. The DNA sequence follows: TGTGCCAGCAGCTCGACATGGGCGGATACGCAGTATTTT. The V and J genes are TRBV9 and TRBJ2-3; the D gene is unclear. The germline V gene gives CDR1 as SGDLS and CDR2 as YYNGEE. From the cysteine up to the phenylalanine, the CDR3 has a length of 13 residues. The CDR3 DNA has 39 bases and is translated from base 1. Trimming takes 4 bases from V and 6 bases from J, and the germline ends sit 12 bases apart.